This T cell receptor beta chain was identified during a study of human T cells and chemical hapten exposure. Study in general: The use of 2% DPC on approximately 2 cm by approximately 2 cm of upper inner arm skin constituted sensitization. General observations from the study: Versus controls, expanded TCRs had significantly more large CDR3 similarity clusters.

Specified time point: pre-sensitization, week 0. Described treatment: therapeutic diphenylcyclopropenone sensitization with weekly scalp DPC. This clonotype was found a few times. What it recognizes is unknown. Per the authors' pipeline: Across samples, TCR counts had a median of about 92,000 and ranged from about 20,000 to 690,600. TCRdb called the RACE reads again in MiXCR, with one record for every CDR3 protein. TCRdb assigned the V and J calls; the authors' analysis was not used. This table has about 120,000 distinct CDR3 sequences, 13% appearing once. CDR1 is MNHEY and CDR2 is SVGEGT in the germline V gene. This CDR3 comprises 15 residues. The V gene end was trimmed by 7 bases and the J gene end by 4 bases; junction bases not matched to a gene: 13.

The sample in question was whole blood, obtained in connection with sensitization to the hapten diphenylcyclopropenone (DPC). The TCR comes from a woman between 18 and 29 years old with alopecia areata. Some clones in this sample may be carry-over from other donors' samples. V usage is TRBV6-2 or TRBV6-3 and J usage is TRBJ2-7; 7 bases align to TRBD1. The chain's CDR3 is CASIPRSGQRYEQYF. CDR3 coding DNA: TGTGCCAGCATCCCAAGATCGGGACAGCGTTACGAGCAGTACTTC.